A selection of T cell receptor beta chains follows, all from one sample in a study of blood T cell repertoires in COVID-19. The data were produced by immunoSEQ multiplex PCR, yet TCRdb's version contains in-frame clones alone and is incomplete. Of hundreds of thousands of clones listed, about 80% are singletons. Material for sequencing was peripheral blood. These receptor sequences come from a woman of 80 years or more with acute or convalescent COVID-19. Both conserved end residues are part of each CDR3. The order of the fields is CDR3 protein, CDR3 DNA, V gene, clone size, J gene, D gene. The D gene is left open where the match is weak. Rows may omit the clone size; those that give it use once, few, many or a size class.

CASSQDRGHHEQYF TGCGCCAGCAGCCAAGACAGGGGGCACCACGAGCAGTACTTC TRBV4-3 once TRBJ2-7 TRBD1
CANEGSGTEAFF TGTGCCAACGAGGGCAGCGGGACTGAAGCTTTCTTT TRBV7-9 NA TRBJ1-1 NA
CASSFSGIRDEQYF TGTGCCAGCAGTTTTAGTGGCATCAGGGACGAGCAGTACTTC TRBV28 NA TRBJ2-7 NA
CASSRVQGFRETQYF TGTGCCAGTAGTAGGGTACAGGGCTTCAGAGAGACCCAGTACTTC TRBV19 NA TRBJ2-5 NA
CASSLEAQGQGIDTGELFF TGTGCCAGCAGCTTAGAAGCCCAGGGACAGGGGATTGACACCGGGGAGCTGTTTTTT TRBV7-9 few TRBJ2-2 TRBD1
CASSLDNRQGMGYTF TGCGCCAGCAGCTTGGATAATCGACAGGGGATGGGCTACACCTTC TRBV5-1 NA TRBJ1-2 TRBD1
CASSLVRTGELFF TGTGCCAGCAGCTTAGTGCGCACCGGGGAGCTGTTTTTT TRBV11-3 NA TRBJ2-2 NA
CASSHGTTWYEQYF TGTGCCAGCAGTCACGGGACTACCTGGTACGAGCAGTACTTC TRBV3-1/TRBV3-2 NA TRBJ2-7 TRBD2
CASSRPGRNEKLFF TGTGCCAGCAGCCGTCCCGGGAGGAATGAAAAACTGTTTTTT TRBV7-8 NA TRBJ1-4 NA
CASSLEGAGEKLFF TGCGCCAGCAGCTTGGAGGGGGCCGGTGAAAAACTGTTTTTT TRBV5-1 NA TRBJ1-4 TRBD1
CAGSGTGDNYGYTF TGCGCCGGAAGCGGGACAGGGGATAACTATGGCTACACCTTC TRBV10-1 NA TRBJ1-2 TRBD1
CASSVTVRSQTQYF TGTGCCAGTAGTGTAACAGTCCGAAGTCAAACGCAGTATTTT TRBV19 NA TRBJ2-3 NA
CASSIEQGEQFF TGTGCCAGTAGTATAGAACAGGGTGAGCAGTTCTTC TRBV19 few TRBJ2-1 NA
CASSLAPTGNTEAFF TGCGCCAGCAGCTTGGCCCCGACAGGGAACACTGAAGCTTTCTTT TRBV5-1 NA TRBJ1-1 NA
CASRIEGLKTTYGYTF TGTGCCAGCAGGATCGAGGGTCTGAAAACTACTTATGGCTACACCTTC TRBV28 NA TRBJ1-2 NA
CASSIGGQALNTEAFF TGTGCCAGTAGTATAGGTGGACAGGCACTCAACACTGAAGCTTTCTTT TRBV19 NA TRBJ1-1 TRBD1
CASSLTGVSQPQHF TGTGCCAGCAGCTTGACAGGGGTTAGTCAGCCCCAGCATTTT TRBV7-2 NA TRBJ1-5 TRBD1
CATRAGELSGELFF TGTGCCACCCGAGCGGGAGAGTTATCCGGGGAGCTGTTTTTT TRBV24-1 once TRBJ2-2 TRBD2
CASSEKGDVAYNEQFF TGTGCCAGCAGTGAGAAGGGGGACGTCGCCTACAATGAGCAGTTCTTC TRBV6-4 NA TRBJ2-1 NA
CASSVVGQYSTEAFF TGTGCCAGCAGCGTAGTGGGACAGTATAGCACTGAAGCTTTCTTT TRBV9 NA TRBJ1-1 TRBD1
CASKKGHNTEAFF TGTGCCAGCAAAAAGGGACACAACACTGAAGCTTTCTTT TRBV6-5 NA TRBJ1-1 NA
CASSQEPGDYGYTF TGCGCCAGCAGCCAAGAGCCAGGGGACTATGGCTACACCTTC TRBV4-1 NA TRBJ1-2 NA
CASSQVTGGSYTF TGTGCCAGCAGCCAAGTCACAGGGGGGAGCTACACCTTC TRBV3-1/TRBV3-2 NA TRBJ1-2 TRBD1
CASSSNRGLETQYF TGTGCCAGCAGTTCCAACAGGGGTTTAGAGACCCAGTACTTC TRBV6-6 NA TRBJ2-5 TRBD1
CASSPGPSQPQHF TGTGCCAGCTCACCAGGGCCGTCTCAGCCCCAGCATTTT TRBV18 NA TRBJ1-5 NA
CASSMGREPDTQYF TGTGCCAGTAGTATGGGGCGGGAGCCAGATACGCAGTATTTT TRBV19 NA TRBJ2-3 TRBD2
CASSSGQGVNTEAFF TGTGCCAGCAGCTCCGGACAGGGGGTAAACACTGAAGCTTTCTTT TRBV5-4 NA TRBJ1-1 TRBD1
CASSQATGGNQPQHF TGTGCCAGCAGCCAAGCCACAGGGGGGAATCAGCCCCAGCATTTT TRBV9 NA TRBJ1-5 TRBD1
CASSLGTGANSPLHF TGTGCCAGCAGCTTAGGGACAGGGGCAAATTCACCCCTCCACTTT TRBV7-2 once TRBJ1-6 TRBD1
CASSQAGQVNYGYTF TGTGCCAGCAGCCAAGCCGGACAGGTTAACTATGGCTACACCTTC TRBV3-1/TRBV3-2 once TRBJ1-2 TRBD1
CASSGGQGQTGANVLTF TGTGCCAGCAGCGGGGGACAGGGGCAGACTGGGGCCAACGTCCTGACTTTC TRBV4-2 NA TRBJ2-6 TRBD1
CASSLPLGSGTGGGYTF TGTGCCAGCAGTTTACCGTTGGGTAGCGGGACAGGGGGCGGCTACACCTTC TRBV28 NA TRBJ1-2 TRBD1
CASSQALGSRGATFGEAFF TGTGCCAGCAGCCAAGCGCTAGGAAGCCGGGGGGCTACTTTCGGTGAAGCTTTCTTT TRBV3-1/TRBV3-2 NA TRBJ1-1 NA
CASSPGGRANYGYTF TGTGCCAGCTCACCAGGTGGCAGGGCCAACTATGGCTACACCTTC TRBV18 NA TRBJ1-2 NA
CASSPQAGVGELFF TGTGCCAGCAGCCCGCAGGCAGGGGTCGGGGAGCTGTTTTTT TRBV7-3 once TRBJ2-2 NA
CASSPLGQGMAPIWGYTF TGTGCCAGCTCACCCCTCGGACAGGGTATGGCCCCTATTTGGGGCTACACCTTC TRBV18 NA TRBJ1-2 TRBD1
CASSQDGVVSTDTQYF TGTGCCAGCAGCCAAGATGGAGTAGTGAGCACAGATACGCAGTATTTT TRBV3-1/TRBV3-2 NA TRBJ2-3 NA
CASRKSGSANEKLFF TGTGCCAGCCGTAAATCAGGGTCGGCTAATGAAAAACTGTTTTTT TRBV27 NA TRBJ1-4 NA
CASSPRGPNFRDSPLHF TGTGCCAGCAGCCCTCGAGGCCCAAACTTCAGGGATTCACCCCTCCACTTT TRBV16 NA TRBJ1-6 NA
CASSLGQGGLVNTEAFF TGTGCCAGCAGCTTGGGACAGGGAGGCTTGGTGAACACTGAAGCTTTCTTT TRBV7-2 few TRBJ1-1 TRBD1
CASSLGGNTNTEAFF TGTGCCAGCAGTTTGGGCGGGAACACGAACACTGAAGCTTTCTTT TRBV28 few TRBJ1-1 NA
CASTKGPTYSNQPQHF TGTGCCAGCACAAAGGGGCCTACCTATAGCAATCAGCCCCAGCATTTT TRBV5-6 NA TRBJ1-5 NA
CASSSGQGRRDTEAFF TGTGCCAGCAGCTCTGGACAGGGAAGAAGGGACACTGAAGCTTTCTTT TRBV11-1 NA TRBJ1-1 TRBD1
CASSLGGGGAMNEQFF TGTGCCAGCAGCTTAGGAGGCGGGGGGGCCATGAATGAGCAGTTCTTC TRBV7-6 NA TRBJ2-1 TRBD2
CASSPGQGVEQYF TGTGCCAGCAGCCCGGGACAGGGTGTCGAGCAGTACTTC TRBV7-2 once TRBJ2-7 TRBD1